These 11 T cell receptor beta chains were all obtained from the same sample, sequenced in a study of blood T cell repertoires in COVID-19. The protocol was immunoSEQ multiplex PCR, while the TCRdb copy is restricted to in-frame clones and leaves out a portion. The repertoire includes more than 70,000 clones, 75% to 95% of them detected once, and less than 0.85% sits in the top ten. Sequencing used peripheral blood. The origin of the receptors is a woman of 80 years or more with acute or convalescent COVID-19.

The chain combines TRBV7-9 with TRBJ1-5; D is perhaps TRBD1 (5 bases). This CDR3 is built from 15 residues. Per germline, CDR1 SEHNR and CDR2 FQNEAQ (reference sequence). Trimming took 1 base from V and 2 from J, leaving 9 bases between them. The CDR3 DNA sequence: TGTGCCAGCAGCTTAGGACAGTCACGCAATCAGCCCCAGCATTTT. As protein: CASSLGQSRNQPQHF.

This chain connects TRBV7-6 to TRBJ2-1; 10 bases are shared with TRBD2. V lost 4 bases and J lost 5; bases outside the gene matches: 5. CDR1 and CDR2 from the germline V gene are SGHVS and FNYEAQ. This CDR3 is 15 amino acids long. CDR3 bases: TGTGCCAGCAGCTCCCGGCTAGCGGGAGACAATGAGCAGTTCTTC. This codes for CASSSRLAGDNEQFF.

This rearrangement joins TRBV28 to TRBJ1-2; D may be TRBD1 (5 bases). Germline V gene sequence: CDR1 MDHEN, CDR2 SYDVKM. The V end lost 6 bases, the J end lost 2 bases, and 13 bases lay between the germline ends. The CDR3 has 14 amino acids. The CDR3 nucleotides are TGTGCCAGCAGCTCTGGGCCAGGGAACTATGGCTACACCTTC. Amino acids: CASSSGPGNYGYTF.

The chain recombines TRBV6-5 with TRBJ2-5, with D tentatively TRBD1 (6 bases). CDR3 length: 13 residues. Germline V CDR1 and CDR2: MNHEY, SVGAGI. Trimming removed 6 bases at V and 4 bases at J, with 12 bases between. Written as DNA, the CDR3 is TGTGCCAGCAGACAGGGCGGTTTAGAGACCCAGTACTTC. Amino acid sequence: CASRQGGLETQYF.

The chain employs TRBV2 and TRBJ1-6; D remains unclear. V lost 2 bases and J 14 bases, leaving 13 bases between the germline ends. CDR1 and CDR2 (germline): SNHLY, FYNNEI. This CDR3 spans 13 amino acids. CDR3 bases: TGTGCCAGCAGTGAAAGATCTATCGAGGCCCTCCACTTT. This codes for CASSERSIEALHF.

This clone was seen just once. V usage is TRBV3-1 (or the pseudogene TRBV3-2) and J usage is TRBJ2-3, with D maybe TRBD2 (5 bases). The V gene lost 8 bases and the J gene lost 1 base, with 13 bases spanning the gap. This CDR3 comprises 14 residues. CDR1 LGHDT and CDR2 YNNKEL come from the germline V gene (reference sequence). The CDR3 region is CASAATSGTDTQYF. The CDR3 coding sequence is TGTGCCAGCGCAGCTACTAGTGGCACAGATACGCAGTATTTT.

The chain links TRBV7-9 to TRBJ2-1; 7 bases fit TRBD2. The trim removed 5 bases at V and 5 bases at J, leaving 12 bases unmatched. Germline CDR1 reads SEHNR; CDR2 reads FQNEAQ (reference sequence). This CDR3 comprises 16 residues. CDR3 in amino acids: CASSLDGGRLHNEQFF. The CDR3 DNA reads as TGTGCCAGCAGCCTAGACGGCGGGAGATTACACAATGAGCAGTTCTTC.

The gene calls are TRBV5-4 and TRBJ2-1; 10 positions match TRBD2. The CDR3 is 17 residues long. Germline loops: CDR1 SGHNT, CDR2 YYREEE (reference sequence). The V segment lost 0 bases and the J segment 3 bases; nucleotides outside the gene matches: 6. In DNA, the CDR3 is TGTGCCAGCAGCTTGGCGCTACTAGCGGGATTCTACAATGAGCAGTTCTTC. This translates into CASSLALLAGFYNEQFF. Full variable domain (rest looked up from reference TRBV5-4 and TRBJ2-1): ETGVTQSPTHLIKTRGQQVTLRCSSQSGHNTVSWYQQALGQGPQFIFQYYREEENGRGNFPPRFSGLQFPNYSSELNVNALELDDSALYLCASSLALLAGFYNEQFFGPGTRLTVL.

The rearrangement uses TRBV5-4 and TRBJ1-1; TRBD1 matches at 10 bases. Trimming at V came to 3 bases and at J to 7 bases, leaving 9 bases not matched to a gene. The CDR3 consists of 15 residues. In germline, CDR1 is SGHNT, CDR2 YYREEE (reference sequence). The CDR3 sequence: CASSWRTGGRGEAFF. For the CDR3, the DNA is TGTGCCAGCAGCTGGAGGACAGGGGGACGGGGTGAAGCTTTCTTT.

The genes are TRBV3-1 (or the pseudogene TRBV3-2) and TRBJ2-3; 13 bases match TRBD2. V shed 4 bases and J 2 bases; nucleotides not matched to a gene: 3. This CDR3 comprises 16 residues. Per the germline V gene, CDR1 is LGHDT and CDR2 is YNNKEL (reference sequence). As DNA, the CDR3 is TGTGCCAGCAGCCCCACTAGCGGGGGGGACACAGATACGCAGTATTTT. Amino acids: CASSPTSGGDTDTQYF.

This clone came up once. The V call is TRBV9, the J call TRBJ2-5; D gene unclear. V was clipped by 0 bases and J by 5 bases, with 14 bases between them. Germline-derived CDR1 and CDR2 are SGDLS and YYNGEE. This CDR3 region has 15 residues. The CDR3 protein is CASSVAAWAGETQYF. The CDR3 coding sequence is TGTGCCAGCAGCGTAGCGGCCTGGGCTGGGGAGACCCAGTACTTC.